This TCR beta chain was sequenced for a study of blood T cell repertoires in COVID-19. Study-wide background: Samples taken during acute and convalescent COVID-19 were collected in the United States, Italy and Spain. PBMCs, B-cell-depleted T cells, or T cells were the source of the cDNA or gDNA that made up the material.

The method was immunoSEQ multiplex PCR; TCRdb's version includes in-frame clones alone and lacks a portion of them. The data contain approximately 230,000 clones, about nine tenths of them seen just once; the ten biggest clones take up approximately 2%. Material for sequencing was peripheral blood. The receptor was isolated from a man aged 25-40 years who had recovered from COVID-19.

For the CDR3, the DNA is TGTGCCAGCAGCAGGGACACCCTACGGAGAGAGACCCAGTACTTC. This codes for CASSRDTLRRETQYF. V and J are TRBV7-2 and TRBJ2-5; maybe TRBD1 (6 bases). The CDR3 has 15 residues. V shed 5 bases and J shed 4 bases, with 17 bases lying between them. Per the germline V gene, CDR1 is SGHTA and CDR2 is FQGNSA. Complete variable domain (other parts from reference TRBV7-2 and TRBJ2-5): GAGVSQSPSNKVTEKGKDVELRCDPISGHTALYWYRQSLGQGLEFLIYFQGNSAPDKSGLPSDRFSAERTGGSVSTLTIQRTQQEDSAVYLCASSRDTLRRETQYFGPGTRLLVL.